These 16 T cell receptor beta chains share one sample of origin, sequenced in a study of T cells in Graves' hyperthyroidism and ophthalmopathy. It was RNA transcripts that yielded the amplified TCR beta CDR3 regions. HTBI primers drove first-round RT-PCR of the TCR CDR3. TCRdb analysed the multiplex PCR reads with MiXCR anew, one entry per CDR3 protein. The table includes about 510,000 distinct CDR3 sequences, around 13% detected once. The sequenced sample consisted of blood. All receptors come from a woman aged 40 to 50 with Graves' hyperthyroidism.

This clonotype was counted at least ten times. The chain has TRBV9 and TRBJ2-1; 13 bases agree with TRBD2. Germline CDR1 and CDR2: SGDLS and YYNGEE. The J segment lost 10 bases and the V segment lost 6 bases, leaving 10 bases of the junction unmatched. The CDR3 length is 15 residues. CDR3 sequence: CASNPGTSGMGEQFF. CDR3 nucleotide sequence: TGTGCCAGCAACCCCGGGACTAGCGGGATGGGGGAGCAGTTCTTC.

This clonotype was recorded many times. The V gene is TRBV6-4, the J gene TRBJ1-1; D unresolved. Trimming took 6 bases from V and 1 from J, leaving 12 bases between them. Germline V gene data show CDR1 as MRHNA and CDR2 as SNTAGT. The CDR3 covers 14 residues. As DNA, the CDR3 is TGTGCCAGCAGCCCCGGGCCATCGAACACTGAAGCTTTCTTT. This codes for CASSPGPSNTEAFF.

This clonotype was observed many times. J is TRBJ2-5 and V is TRBV2; 8 bases are a match to TRBD2. V shed 2 bases and J 5 bases; nucleotides not matched to a gene: 4. CDR3 length: 14 residues. The germline V gene encodes CDR1 SNHLY and CDR2 FYNNEI. The CDR3 DNA reads as TGTGCCAGCAGTGAAACTAGCGGTGCCGAGACCCAGTACTTC. It translates to CASSETSGAETQYF.

This clonotype turned up a few times. The gene calls are TRBV18 and TRBJ1-2; a weak D match, TRBD1 (6 bases). The V gene's germline CDR1 is KGHSH and CDR2 LQKENI. The CDR3 totals 16 residues. V was cut by 3 bases and J by 1 base, with 15 bases left in between. CDR3 protein: CASSPYRTDFNYGYTF. For the CDR3, the DNA is TGTGCCAGCTCACCTTACAGGACAGATTTTAACTATGGCTACACCTTC.

A word on this clonotype: One junction end disagrees with the germline gene, perhaps due to a read error. Written as DNA, the CDR3 is TGTGCCAGCAGACCTTACAGCAGGGCAGATGCGCAGTATTTT. Protein: CASRPYSRADAQYF. The chain employs TRBV12-3 or TRBV12-4 and TRBJ2-3; the D gene is possibly TRBD1 (5 bases). The CDR3 consists of 14 residues.

This clonotype was counted ten times or more. The J gene is TRBJ1-4, the V gene TRBV30; D is ambiguous. Germline values: CDR1 GTSNPN, CDR2 SVGIG (reference sequence). The germline V and J ends were trimmed by 2 bases and 5 bases, with 18 bases remaining between them. The CDR3 is 16 amino acids. The CDR3 nucleotides are TGTGCCTGGAGTCCTACTCTGACCGCGATCAATGAAAAACTGTTTTTT. Translating gives CAWSPTLTAINEKLFF.

Many counts were recorded for this clonotype. The V and J genes are TRBV12-3 or TRBV12-4 and TRBJ2-4; 8 bases match TRBD1. The CDR3 has 15 residues. With 4 bases clipped from V and 2 bases from J, the junction kept 4 bases outside the gene matches. This chain's CDR3 is CASSSGGYSKNIQYF. The DNA of the CDR3 is TGTGCCAGCAGTTCAGGGGGCTATTCCAAAAACATTCAGTACTTC.

This clonotype was picked up a small number of times. The rearrangement uses TRBV11-2 and TRBJ2-1; 11 bases are shared with TRBD2. CDR3 length: 18 residues. CDR1 and CDR2 (germline): SGHAT, FQNNGV. V trimming: 2 bases; J trimming: 0 bases; junction bases outside the gene matches: 6. CDR3: CASSLISGRESSYNEQFF. CDR3 DNA: TGTGCCAGCAGCTTAATTAGCGGGAGGGAAAGCTCCTACAATGAGCAGTTCTTC.

The sample holds many counts of this clonotype. V is TRBV6-1 and J is TRBJ2-1; 9 bases map to TRBD1. Germline CDR1 and CDR2: MNHNS and SASEGT. The CDR3 runs to 18 residues. V shed 5 bases and J 6 bases; nucleotides not matched to a gene: 17. DNA for the CDR3: TGTGCCAGCAGTCCCTACGGGACAGGGTCTACTAGCAGCAATGAGCAGTTCTTC. Translated, it gives CASSPYGTGSTSSNEQFF.

The chain has TRBV24-1 and TRBJ2-1; a weak D match, TRBD2 (5 bases). V was clipped by 7 bases and J by 5 bases, with 14 bases between them. The CDR3 extends over 14 amino acids. CDR1 KGHDR and CDR2 SFDVKD come from the germline V gene. This chain's CDR3 is CATSTLAINNEQFF. The DNA for the CDR3 is TGTGCCACCAGCACCCTAGCTATAAACAATGAGCAGTTCTTC.

On this clonotype: Given a much more abundant clone one base away, this may be a read error. This chain uses TRBV11-2 with TRBJ2-3; D is possibly TRBD2 (5 bases). Germline V gene sequence: CDR1 SGHAT, CDR2 FQNNGV. Trimming pared 3 bases from V and 0 bases from J, leaving 13 bases between. The CDR3 covers 16 residues. The CDR3 bases are TGTGCCAGCAGCTTCAAACGACGGGGAAGCACAGATACGCAGTATTTT. This gives the protein CASSFKRRGSTDTQYF.

In its sample, this clonotype was seen many times. The chain recombines TRBV28 with TRBJ2-1; TRBD2 matches 10 bases. The trim removed 2 bases at V and 6 bases at J, leaving 16 bases unmatched. This CDR3 contains 19 residues. Per the germline V gene, CDR1 is MDHEN and CDR2 is SYDVKM. CDR3 protein: CASSLIRVGLAGVINEQFF. The CDR3 nucleotides are TGTGCCAGCAGTTTAATTCGCGTGGGGCTAGCGGGAGTCATCAATGAGCAGTTCTTC.

This clonotype was seen repeatedly, ten times or more. This chain uses TRBV7-2 with TRBJ2-7, with TRBD2 identical over 12 bases. CDR1 SGHTA and CDR2 FQGNSA come from the germline V gene. J was trimmed by 4 bases and V by 4 bases; bases with no gene match: 5. The CDR3 is 15 residues long. This CDR3 reads CASSYLAGGPYEQYF. CDR3 bases: TGTGCCAGCAGCTATCTAGCGGGAGGGCCTTACGAGCAGTACTTC.

This clonotype was seen many times. The chain combines TRBV5-1 with TRBJ2-7; the match to TRBD2 covers 7 bases. Trimming at V came to 3 bases and at J to 5 bases, leaving 14 bases not matched to a gene. CDR3 length equals 16 residues. Looked up from germline, CDR1 is SGHRS and CDR2 is YFSETQ. CDR3 coding DNA: TGCGCCAGCAGCTCTAGCTGGGGGGGGGTCCGGCACGAGCAGTACTTC. Its protein product is CASSSSWGGVRHEQYF.

This rearrangement joins TRBV20-1 to TRBJ2-7; D ambiguous. The CDR3 contains 12 residues. Trimming shortened V by 0 bases and J by 7 bases, and 10 bases separated the two germline ends. Germline CDR1 is DFQATT and CDR2 is SNEGSKA (reference sequence). The CDR3 DNA reads as TGCAGTGCTAGAGAATCCCTCGAGGAGCAGTACTTC. Residues: CSARESLEEQYF.

This clonotype appeared many times. V is TRBV20-1 and J is TRBJ2-4, with TRBD1 identical over 9 bases. Per germline, CDR1 DFQATT and CDR2 SNEGSKA (reference sequence). The length of the CDR3 is 13 residues. V trimming: 3 bases; J trimming: 5 bases; junction bases outside the gene matches: 2. The chain's CDR3 is CSASTGGENIQYF. The CDR3 nucleotides read TGCAGTGCTAGTACAGGGGGCGAAAACATTCAGTACTTC.